Sequencing of this TCR beta chain was carried out in a study of blood T cell repertoires in COVID-19. Authors' methods: Nucleated cell counts were estimated from reference gene primer amplification. Profiled with immunoSEQ multiplex PCR; TCRdb holds only in-frame clones, not every one. V and J calls and clone size are those listed in that table; D and trimming were worked out from the DNA. Found here are roughly 360,000 clones, roughly 87% of them singletons; the top ten hold less than 6%. CDR3 length: 17 amino acids. V shed 1 base, J shed 3 bases, and the junction held 11 bases outside the gene matches. The germline V gene encodes CDR1 GTSNPN and CDR2 SVGIG (reference sequence).

This TCR derives from a woman aged 50 to 65 who had recovered from COVID-19. The specimen was PBMCs or T cells enriched from blood (not recorded which). This rearrangement joins TRBV30 to TRBJ2-1; the match to TRBD1 covers 8 bases. Here the CDR3 reads CAWSAGGAKPLYNEQFF. CDR3 nucleotides: TGTGCCTGGAGTGCAGGGGGCGCAAAGCCCCTCTACAATGAGCAGTTCTTC.